Below, one TCR beta chain is given with its context. There is no known antigen for this receptor. Per-nucleotide qualities are absent, and no much larger clonotype sits a single base away. V has 2 bases trimmed and J has 5 bases trimmed; junction bases matching no gene number 7. CDR1 ENHRY and CDR2 SYGVKD are derived from the germline V gene. Spanning cysteine to phenylalanine, the CDR3 consists of 17 amino acids. Left in the record is the CDR3 DNA by itself, 51 bases read in frame from the first base. This sample was included in a study of T cell responses to AZD1222 COVID-19 vaccine (dated by TCRdb to the early 2020s). Regarding the complete study: A total of just over 230 trial participants underwent TCR sequencing, of whom approximately 210 received two doses of AZD1222 and about 25 received two doses of the MenACWY control vaccine. Trial participants were enrolled by age into 18-55, 56-69 and 70-plus year subgroups, with 148, 28 and 57 TCR-sequenced participants respectively. What the work shows at the level of the full study, not this receptor alone: Conclusions about previously exposed vaccinees are limited because only five to seven AZD1222 recipients were SARS-CoV-2 seropositive at baseline. In the small 56-69-year group, the increase in depth fell short of significance, most likely because of low power. After two AZD1222 doses, both the breadth and the depth of spike-specific TCRs were significantly higher than at day 0 and than in MenACWY recipients. Participants were mostly white British, with more females than males. The authors suggested clonal diversity may have been underestimated. Vaccine-associated CD4 TCRs spanned the whole spike protein, with dominant responses in regions 160-218 and 743-854. Epitopes outside the regions mutated in the B.1.351 and B.1.1.7 variants were reportedly recognized by nearly half of the unique spike-specific TCRs. Because no samples from the day 14 peak response were available, repertoires could be characterized only after the peak T cell response.

The CDR3 regions of human TCRbeta chains were analyzed by immunosequencing. On the study's bioinformatics: Repertoire TCRs were matched against a reference library of SARS-CoV-2-specific TCRs generated with the MIRA antigen-specificity platform. Breadth was defined as the fraction of unique TCRs that were SARS-CoV-2-associated, and depth was defined as the fraction of total T cells that were SARS-CoV-2-associated. Each spike-specific TCR was assigned to its reactive spike region and to a CD4 or CD8 class using the MIRA data. Log10-transformed breadth and depth values were compared by one-way ANOVA with Sidak's multiple comparisons tests. In TCRdb, the immuneACCESS table is reduced to in-frame sequences with V and J assigned. These tables do not hold every clone; where another copy was compared, an unresolved V gene accounts for under half, and the others remain unexplained. The V and J calls and clone size were taken over from that table, and D and trimming were inferred from the DNA. This sample is represented by some 80,000 clones; roughly 80% of them were singletons. Of the sample, about 26% is held by the ten largest clones.

The intended sense of this specimen's time point label: about 28 days (+/-7) after the second vaccine dose. The treatment or condition label of this sample denotes: meningococcal conjugate vaccine given as trial control. The vaccinee samples were drawn from two UK trials, COV001 and COV002, one of which was a single-blind randomized controlled phase 2/3 trial testing AZD1222 (ChAdOx1 nCoV-19) in healthy adults. For TCRbeta chain sequencing, PBMC samples were collected from trial participants at day 0 and at day 28 after the second dose. The source of this sequence is an adult who received the MenACWY meningococcal vaccine as a control. The rearranged chain carries TRBV10-3 and TRBJ2-1; a stretch of 12 junction bases matches TRBD2. The specimen comprised peripheral blood, sampled 28 days after the second dose of the MenACWY control vaccine. The nucleotides are TGTGCCATCAGTGAGAGGACTAGCGGGGTACGTAACAATGAGCAGTTCTTC. This encodes CAISERTSGVRNNEQFF.